Each of the 11 T cell receptor beta chains below was sequenced from the same sample in a study of OX40 agonist ivuxolimab in advanced cancers. The assay was immunoSEQ multiplex PCR, and TCRdb's table has in-frame clones only and misses some. The table records 86,000 or so clones, about 90% of them present only once. The sample here was CD4+ or CD8+ T cells sorted from blood, taken in a trial of the OX40 agonist ivuxolimab. The receptors come from an adult with an advanced solid tumor such as melanoma, head and neck, liver or kidney cancer.

The chain joins TRBV6-5 to TRBJ2-1, with D tentatively TRBD1 (6 bases). CDR1 MNHEY and CDR2 SVGAGI come from the germline V gene. Trimming stripped 7 bases from V and 0 bases from J, with 13 bases between. CDR3 length: 15 amino acids. CDR3 coding DNA: TGTGCCAGCACGACGGGCAGGGGCTCCTACAATGAGCAGTTCTTC. Amino acids: CASTTGRGSYNEQFF.

This chain joins TRBV28 and TRBJ2-7; no definite D call. V was shortened by 2 bases and J by 6 bases, with 20 bases between the two germline ends. The CDR3 is made up of 16 amino acids. Germline V gene lookup returns CDR1 MDHEN and CDR2 SYDVKM. The CDR3 sequence is CASSLVDPLLLSEQYF. The CDR3 region has the DNA TGTGCCAGCAGTTTAGTAGATCCGCTCCTCCTAAGCGAGCAGTACTTC.

There are a few counts of this clone. This chain links TRBV5-1 with TRBJ1-1, with D unresolved. The CDR3 is made up of 14 amino acids. Deletions cut 4 bases from V and 0 bases from J, with 10 bases between. CDR1 SGHRS and CDR2 YFSETQ come from the germline V gene. In nucleotides, the CDR3 is TGCGCCAGCAGCATCCAGACCGTGAACACTGAAGCTTTCTTT. This gives the protein CASSIQTVNTEAFF. The complete variable domain, with remaining parts taken from reference TRBV5-1 and TRBJ1-1, reads KAGVTQTPRYLIKTRGQQVTLSCSPISGHRSVSWYQQTPGQGLQFLFEYFSETQRNKGNFPGRFSGRQFSNSRSEMNVSTLELGDSALYLCASSIQTVNTEAFFGQGTRLTVV.

This clone showed up just once. The CDR3 is CASSLEGAGQPQHF. The CDR3 DNA follows: TGCGCCAGCAGCTTGGAGGGTGCGGGTCAGCCCCAGCATTTT. This rearrangement joins TRBV5-1 to TRBJ1-5; D remains unclear. Trimming stripped 0 bases from V and 6 bases from J, with 10 bases between. CDR3 length: 14 residues. Germline V gene sequence: CDR1 SGHRS, CDR2 YFSETQ.

The gene calls are TRBV7-9 and TRBJ2-1; 10 bases agree with TRBD1. Germline assignment: CDR1 SEHNR and CDR2 FQNEAQ (reference sequence). J lost 3 bases, V lost 6 bases, and 11 bases had no gene match. This CDR3 has 17 residues. CDR3 loop: CASSPDPGTGVYNEQFF. The CDR3 DNA is TGTGCCAGCAGTCCGGATCCCGGGACAGGGGTCTACAATGAGCAGTTCTTC.

J is TRBJ1-2 and V is TRBV29-1, with D uncertain. Looked up from germline, CDR1 is SQVTM and CDR2 is ANQGSEA. CDR3 length: 12 residues. The DNA for the CDR3 is TGCACCACGTCGGCCCCAGACTATGGCTACACCTTC. Its translation: CTTSAPDYGYTF.

This clone was seen once. V gene TRBV6-1 combines with J gene TRBJ1-5; possibly TRBD1 for D (5 bases). CDR1 MNHNS and CDR2 SASEGT come from the germline V gene. The CDR3 has 14 residues. V dropped 4 bases and J dropped 7 bases, with 14 bases sitting between them. Here the CDR3 DNA reads TGTGCCAGCAGTGGGGGACCGAGGGGACAGCCCCAGCATTTT. It encodes CASSGGPRGQPQHF.

This rearrangement joins TRBV19 to TRBJ2-7; 8 nucleotides match TRBD1. V lost 4 bases to trimming and J lost 5 bases; unmatched junction nucleotides: 10. Per the germline V gene, CDR1 is LNHDA and CDR2 is SQIVND (reference sequence). CDR3 size: 15 residues. CDR3 sequence (DNA): TGTGCCAGTAGTACTTCCGGACAGGGTAGGGACGAGCAGTACTTC. This codes for CASSTSGQGRDEQYF.

This clone was seen only a few times. CDR3 in amino acids: CASDTSGTGIFGELFF. The CDR3, as DNA: TGTGCCAGTGACACCTCCGGGACAGGGATCTTTGGGGAGCTGTTTTTT. This rearrangement joins TRBV19 to TRBJ2-2; TRBD1 matches at 9 bases. The CDR3 extends over 16 amino acids. The ends lost 8 bases at V and 8 bases at J; junction bases unmatched: 15. Germline V CDR1 and CDR2: LNHDA, SQIVND (reference sequence).

There are a few counts of this clone. The V gene is TRBV28, the J gene TRBJ1-5, with no clear D. V lost 6 bases, J lost 5 bases, and 11 bases lay in between. The CDR3 loop spans 13 amino acids. Germline CDR1 MDHEN, CDR2 SYDVKM. CDR3 amino acids: CASSSVSYQPQHF. The CDR3 DNA follows: TGTGCCAGCAGCTCCGTATCTTATCAGCCCCAGCATTTT.

The V and J genes are TRBV27 and TRBJ2-3; D not resolved. V lost 2 bases and J 0 bases, leaving 9 bases between the germline ends. Germline loops: CDR1 MNHEY, CDR2 SMNVEV (reference sequence). The length of the CDR3 is 15 residues. This CDR3 is CASSLGQTSTDTQYF. The CDR3 DNA reads TGTGCCAGCAGTTTAGGGCAGACTAGCACAGATACGCAGTATTTT.